Presented here are 18 T cell receptor beta chains from one specimen sequenced in a study of blood T cell repertoires in COVID-19. Assay: immunoSEQ multiplex PCR; the TCRdb copy retains only in-frame clones and omits some. The sample includes about 210,000 clones, approximately 84% of them seen just once. Specimen: peripheral blood. The receptor set was obtained from a woman between 50 and 59 years old with active or convalescent COVID-19.

DNA for the CDR3: TGTGCCAGCAGTCTCCCAGGGACTAGCGGGGCTTCCCCCCAGTTCTTC. Its protein is CASSLPGTSGASPQFF. V usage is TRBV28 and J usage is TRBJ2-1, with 13 nucleotides matching TRBD2. This CDR3 comprises 16 residues. The V gene end was trimmed by 5 bases and the J gene end by 13 bases; junction bases not matched to a gene: 14. Germline V gene sequence: CDR1 MDHEN, CDR2 SYDVKM. Full variable domain (outside the CDR3, taken from reference TRBV28 and TRBJ2-1): DVKVTQSSRYLVKRTGEKVFLECVQDMDHENMFWYRQDPGLGLRLIYFSYDVKMKEKGDIPEGYSVSREKKERFSLILESASTNQTSMYLCASSLPGTSGASPQFFGPGTRLTVL.

This clone was seen a single time. This chain joins TRBV28 and TRBJ1-5; 8 bases are shared with TRBD1. Trimming at V came to 4 bases and at J to 4 bases, leaving 6 bases not matched to a gene. This CDR3 is 15 amino acids long. Germline CDR1 is MDHEN and CDR2 is SYDVKM. CDR3 protein: CASSSARQGNQPQHF. Here the CDR3 DNA reads TGTGCCAGCAGTTCGGCAAGACAGGGGAATCAGCCCCAGCATTTT.

This clone is a singleton in its sample. The chain recombines TRBV6-5 with TRBJ1-2, with no clear D. The CDR3 totals 15 residues. V lost 0 bases and J lost 2, with 10 bases in between. Germline assignment: CDR1 MNHEY and CDR2 SVGAGI. Written as DNA, the CDR3 is TGTGCCAGCAGTTACTCCGGGGAAGGGAACTATGGCTACACCTTC. This encodes CASSYSGEGNYGYTF.

The rearrangement uses TRBV29-1 and TRBJ2-2, with 12 bases fitting TRBD2. Germline trimming cut 6 bases from V and 5 bases from J; bases unmatched to any gene: 1. The CDR3 runs to 13 residues. Germline CDR1 and CDR2: SQVTM and ANQGSEA. CDR3 sequence (DNA): TGCAGCGTAACTAGCGGGAGGACCGGGGAGCTGTTTTTT. This codes for CSVTSGRTGELFF.

This chain connects TRBV9 to TRBJ2-7, with D perhaps matching TRBD2 (5 bases). V shed 0 bases and J shed 7 bases, with 14 bases lying between them. Germline-derived CDR1 and CDR2 are SGDLS and YYNGEE. This CDR3 has 14 amino acids. The CDR3 loop is CASSVADYIAEQYF. CDR3 in DNA: TGTGCCAGCAGCGTAGCTGATTACATAGCGGAGCAGTACTTC. The complete variable domain, with remaining parts taken from reference TRBV9 and TRBJ2-7, reads DSGVTQTPKHLITATGQRVTLRCSPRSGDLSVYWYQQSLDQGLQFLIQYYNGEERAKGNILERFSAQQFPDLHSELNLSSLELGDSALYFCASSVADYIAEQYFGPGTRLTVT.

As DNA, the CDR3 is TGTGCCAGCAGTCCTACCCTTCTGGTTTTCTTATATTCCTACGAGCAGTACGTC. It codes for CASSPTLLVFLYSYEQYV. The rearrangement links TRBV6-6 to TRBJ2-7; D remains ambiguous. Germline CDR1 reads MNHNY; CDR2 reads SVGAGI (reference sequence). The germline V and J ends were trimmed by 5 bases and 1 base, with 24 bases remaining between them. The CDR3 has 18 amino acids.

The chain combines TRBV19 with TRBJ1-4, with TRBD1 as a possible D gene (6 bases). Trimming took 6 bases from V and 8 from J, leaving 16 bases between them. Germline V gene data show CDR1 as LNHDA and CDR2 as SQIVND (reference sequence). This CDR3 is 14 amino acids long. The DNA of the CDR3 is TGTGCCAGTAGCCGAGGGGGATTGGGCGAAAAACTGTTTTTT. As protein: CASSRGGLGEKLFF.

V is TRBV28 and J is TRBJ1-6, with TRBD1 matching 7 bases. Germline-derived CDR1 and CDR2 are MDHEN and SYDVKM. Germline trimming cut 5 bases from V and 8 bases from J; bases unmatched to any gene: 6. The CDR3 length is 14 residues. The CDR3 sequence is CASSLRQGYSPLHF. The CDR3 DNA sequence: TGTGCCAGCAGTCTTCGACAGGGTTATTCACCCCTCCACTTT.

The chain combines TRBV6-5 with TRBJ1-6; D possibly corresponds to TRBD1 (6 bases). V lost 6 bases, J lost 11 bases, and 20 bases lay in between. CDR1 is MNHEY, CDR2 SVGAGI, per germline. The CDR3 spans 15 residues. The CDR3 protein is CASRTLGGGLTPLHF. The CDR3 nucleotides are TGTGCCAGCAGGACCCTTGGGGGGGGCCTGACACCCCTCCACTTT.

This clone occurred once. This chain links TRBV20-1 with TRBJ2-5, with a possible D match to TRBD2 (6 bases). The V end was cut by 3 bases, the J end by 0 bases, with 17 bases between. Germline CDR1 reads DFQATT; CDR2 reads SNEGSKA (reference sequence). The CDR3 extends over 16 amino acids. DNA for the CDR3: TGCAGTGCTAGTAGTCCTGCGGGGAGAAACCAAGAGACCCAGTACTTC. This translates into CSASSPAGRNQETQYF.

The chain recombines TRBV7-9 with TRBJ1-4, with D maybe TRBD1 (6 bases). The germline gives CDR1 SEHNR, CDR2 FQNEAQ (reference sequence). This CDR3 has 18 residues. With 5 bases removed from V and 3 bases from J, the gap between germline ends came to 22 bases. CDR3 region: CASSPLVGGAGSNEKLFF. Here the CDR3 DNA reads TGTGCCAGCAGCCCCCTAGTTGGGGGCGCGGGCTCTAATGAAAAACTGTTTTTT.

The chain joins TRBV10-1 to TRBJ2-1, with 7 bases identical to TRBD1. V dropped 4 bases and J dropped 8; count of bases not matched to a gene: 8. The CDR3 totals 14 residues. The germline V gene encodes CDR1 WNHNN and CDR2 SYGVQD (reference sequence). CDR3 sequence reads: CASSAETGYDEQFF. For the CDR3, the DNA is TGCGCCAGCAGTGCCGAGACAGGGTACGATGAGCAGTTCTTC.

V and J are TRBV28 and TRBJ1-4; TRBD1 matches at 11 bases. Trimming took 6 bases from V and 6 from J; bases not matched to a gene: 6. CDR1 and CDR2 (germline): MDHEN, SYDVKM. The CDR3 length is 15 residues. CDR3 DNA sequence: TGTGCCAGCAGGGTAGGGGACAGGGGGGATGAAAAACTGTTTTTT. Its protein is CASRVGDRGDEKLFF.

The V gene is TRBV9, the J gene TRBJ2-2; D is perhaps TRBD2 (6 bases). This CDR3 is built from 14 residues. Germline assignment: CDR1 SGDLS and CDR2 YYNGEE. The germline V and J ends were trimmed by 3 bases and 4 bases, with 10 bases remaining between them. The CDR3 DNA is TGTGCCAGCAGCGCCCGGGGGTTCACCGGGGAGCTGTTTTTT. It yields the protein CASSARGFTGELFF.

This chain links TRBV3-1 (or the pseudogene TRBV3-2) with TRBJ2-1; TRBD2 agrees at 8 bases. The CDR3 runs 14 residues. With 4 bases clipped from V and 8 bases from J, the junction kept 7 bases outside the gene matches. Germline V lookup: CDR1 LGHDT, CDR2 YNNKEL (reference sequence). CDR3 coding DNA: TGTGCCAGCAGCCGGGGACTAGAAGTTGATGAGCAGTTCTTC. Its protein is CASSRGLEVDEQFF.

The rearrangement uses TRBV5-1 and TRBJ2-6, with D possibly matching TRBD2 (6 bases). Germline loops: CDR1 SGHRS, CDR2 YFSETQ. The CDR3 has 16 residues. The V end was cut by 2 bases, the J end by 0 bases, with 9 bases between. In DNA, the CDR3 is TGCGCCAGCAGCTTCGGGAGCTTCTCTGGGGCCAACGTCCTGACTTTC. Translating gives CASSFGSFSGANVLTF.

The V gene is TRBV5-5, the J gene TRBJ1-1; D not certain. This CDR3 is built from 13 residues. Trimming removed 2 bases from V and 3 bases from J, with 8 bases in between. Germline CDR1 reads SGHKS; CDR2 reads YYEKEE (reference sequence). CDR3 coding DNA: TGTGCCAGCAGCTTACCGACTGACACTGAAGCTTTCTTT. Its protein product is CASSLPTDTEAFF.

This clone came up once. The V call is TRBV19, the J call TRBJ2-2; the D gene is possibly TRBD2 (6 bases). Trimming removed 0 bases from V and 5 bases from J, with 13 bases in between. Germline V gives CDR1 LNHDA, CDR2 SQIVND (reference sequence). There are 16 residues in the CDR3. CDR3 bases: TGTGCCAGTAGTATAGACGCGGGAAGGAGAACCGGGGAGCTGTTTTTT. Translating gives CASSIDAGRRTGELFF.